Below, 3 T cell receptor beta chains from the same sample are listed, as sequenced in a study of blood T cell repertoires in COVID-19. The assay was immunoSEQ multiplex PCR, and TCRdb's table has in-frame clones only and misses some. This sample carries under 300,000 clones, approximately 90% of them seen once, and the ten largest clones take approximately 2.1%. Specimen: peripheral blood. Receptor source: a woman aged 35 to 49 who had recovered from COVID-19.

This clone was observed once. The V call is TRBV7-8, the J call TRBJ1-2; D is perhaps TRBD1 (5 bases). The CDR3 length is 13 residues. Trimming stripped 4 bases from V and 4 bases from J, with 10 bases between. Germline V gene data show CDR1 as SGHVS and CDR2 as FQNEAQ. The CDR3 DNA is TGTGCCAGCAGCTCACCAGACAGCTATGGCTACACCTTC. This gives the protein CASSSPDSYGYTF. The whole variable domain, remainder taken from reference TRBV7-8 and TRBJ1-2, is GAGVSQSPRYKVAKRGQDVALRCDPISGHVSLFWYQQALGQGPEFLTYFQNEAQLDKSGLPSDRFFAERPEGSVSTLKIQRTQQEDSAVYLCASSSPDSYGYTFGSGTRLTVV.

V usage is TRBV19 and J usage is TRBJ2-4; perhaps TRBD2 as D (5 bases). This CDR3 is 13 amino acids long. With 5 bases removed from V and 6 bases from J, the gap between germline ends came to 11 bases. Germline lookup yields CDR1 LNHDA and CDR2 SQIVND (reference sequence). CDR3 sequence: CASSHEGANIQYF. The CDR3 nucleotides read TGTGCCAGTAGTCACGAGGGAGCAAACATTCAGTACTTC.

This sequence joins TRBV14 and TRBJ2-7, with D possibly being TRBD2 (5 bases). Between the trimmed V and J ends, which lost 0 bases and 0 bases, there was a span of 12 bases. The CDR3 totals 16 residues. The germline V gene encodes CDR1 SGHDN and CDR2 FVKESK. The CDR3 loop reads CASSQDRSGFSYEQYF. The CDR3 region has the DNA TGTGCCAGCAGCCAAGATAGAAGCGGTTTCTCCTACGAGCAGTACTTC.